This TCR beta chain was recovered during a study of Ad26.COV2.S vaccination and SARS-CoV-2 variants. Generated by immunoSEQ multiplex PCR, the TCRdb table keeps only in-frame clones and is missing some. This table has some 180,000 clones, 87% appearing once. This CDR3 is 14 amino acids long. V was cut by 5 bases and J by 2 bases, with 13 bases left in between. CDR1 SGHVS and CDR2 FQNEAQ come from the germline V gene. With respect to this clone: The antigen remains unidentified.

Regarding the study as a whole: Those who received vaccine or placebo ended up with similar non-spike TCR breadth. TCR breadth and depth analyses may have underestimated total T cell responses. Placebo recipients had lower spike-specific TCR breadth than vaccine recipients. Considerable breadth of spike-specific CD8+ and CD4+ T cell responses has reportedly been documented following vaccination.

The chain couples TRBV7-8 to TRBJ2-7; tentative D call: TRBD1 (5 bases). This TCR derives from a human donor who had recovered from COVID-19. Sequencing was performed on peripheral blood, taken after recovery from COVID-19. CDR3 sequence (DNA): TGTGCCAGCAGCCCCTTCGGACAAACCTACGAGCAGTACTTC. Protein: CASSPFGQTYEQYF.